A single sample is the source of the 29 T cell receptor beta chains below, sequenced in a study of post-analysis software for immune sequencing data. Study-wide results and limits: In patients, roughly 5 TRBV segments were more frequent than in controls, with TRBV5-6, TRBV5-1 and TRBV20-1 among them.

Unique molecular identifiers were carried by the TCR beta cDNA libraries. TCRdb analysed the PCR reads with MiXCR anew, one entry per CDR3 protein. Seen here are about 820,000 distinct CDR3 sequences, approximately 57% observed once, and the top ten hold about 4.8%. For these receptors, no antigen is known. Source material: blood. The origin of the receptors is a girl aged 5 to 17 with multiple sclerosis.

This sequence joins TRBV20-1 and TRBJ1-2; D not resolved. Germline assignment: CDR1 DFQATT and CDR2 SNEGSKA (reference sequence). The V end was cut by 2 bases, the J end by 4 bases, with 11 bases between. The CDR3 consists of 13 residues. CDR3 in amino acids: CSARITSGYGYTF. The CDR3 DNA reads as TGCAGTGCTAGAATTACATCAGGCTATGGCTACACCTTC.

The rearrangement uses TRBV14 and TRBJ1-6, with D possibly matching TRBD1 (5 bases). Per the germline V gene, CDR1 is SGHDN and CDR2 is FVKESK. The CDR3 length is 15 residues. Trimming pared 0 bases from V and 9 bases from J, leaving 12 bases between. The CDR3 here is CASSQESGWVSPLHF. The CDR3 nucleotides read TGTGCCAGCAGCCAAGAGTCAGGGTGGGTTTCACCCCTCCACTTT.

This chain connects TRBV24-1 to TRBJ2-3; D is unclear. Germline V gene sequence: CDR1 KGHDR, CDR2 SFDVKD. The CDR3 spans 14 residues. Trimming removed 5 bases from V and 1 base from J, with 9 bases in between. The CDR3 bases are TGTGCCACCAGTGGGCCACATCGCACAGATACGCAGTATTTT. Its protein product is CATSGPHRTDTQYF.

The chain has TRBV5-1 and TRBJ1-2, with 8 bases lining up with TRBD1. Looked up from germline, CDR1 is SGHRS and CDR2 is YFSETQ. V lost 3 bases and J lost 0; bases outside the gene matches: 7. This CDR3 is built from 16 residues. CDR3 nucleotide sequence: TGCGCCAGCAGCTCGGGACAGGCCCCGTCTAACTATGGCTACACCTTC. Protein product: CASSSGQAPSNYGYTF.

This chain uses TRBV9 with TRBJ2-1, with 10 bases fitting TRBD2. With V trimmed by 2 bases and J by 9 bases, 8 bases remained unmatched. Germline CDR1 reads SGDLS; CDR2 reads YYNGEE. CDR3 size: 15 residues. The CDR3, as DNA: TGTGCCAGCAGCGTCGAAGCGGGAGGGCCGGGTGAGCAGTTCTTC. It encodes CASSVEAGGPGEQFF.

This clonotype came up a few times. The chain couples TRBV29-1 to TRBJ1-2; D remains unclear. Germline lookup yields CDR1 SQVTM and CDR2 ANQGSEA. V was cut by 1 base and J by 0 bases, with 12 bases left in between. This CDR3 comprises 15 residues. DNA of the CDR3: TGCAGCGTTGAAGGCCAAGGGATAGCTAACTATGGCTACACCTTC. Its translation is CSVEGQGIANYGYTF.

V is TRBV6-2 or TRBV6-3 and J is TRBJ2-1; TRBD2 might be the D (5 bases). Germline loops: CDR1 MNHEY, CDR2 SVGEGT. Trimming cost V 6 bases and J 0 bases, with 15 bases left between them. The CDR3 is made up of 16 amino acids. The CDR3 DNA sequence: TGTGCCAGCAGCTCGAGGGTAGGGAGCTCCTACAATGAGCAGTTCTTC. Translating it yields CASSSRVGSSYNEQFF.

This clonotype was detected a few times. The CDR3 region is CATRGARDNEQFF. CDR3 DNA sequence: TGTGCCACCAGGGGGGCTAGGGACAATGAGCAGTTCTTC. The chain carries TRBV7-9 and TRBJ2-1; TRBD1 might be the D (7 bases). There are 13 residues in the CDR3. Germline V CDR1 and CDR2: SEHNR, FQNEAQ (reference sequence). Trimming removed 10 bases at V and 5 bases at J, with 15 bases between.

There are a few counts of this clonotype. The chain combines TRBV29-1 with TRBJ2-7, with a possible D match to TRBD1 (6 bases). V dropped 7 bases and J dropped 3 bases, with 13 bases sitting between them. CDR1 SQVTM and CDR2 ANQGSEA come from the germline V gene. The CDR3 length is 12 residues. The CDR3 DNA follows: TGCAGCGGCCGGGACAATATCTACGAGCAGTACTTC. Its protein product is CSGRDNIYEQYF.

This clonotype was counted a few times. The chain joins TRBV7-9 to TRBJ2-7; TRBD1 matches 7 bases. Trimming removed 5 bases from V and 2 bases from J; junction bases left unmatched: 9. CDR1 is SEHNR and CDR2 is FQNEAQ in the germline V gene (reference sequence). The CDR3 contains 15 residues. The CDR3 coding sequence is TGTGCCAGCAGCACACCGGACAGGCCCACCTACGAGCAGTACTTC. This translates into CASSTPDRPTYEQYF.

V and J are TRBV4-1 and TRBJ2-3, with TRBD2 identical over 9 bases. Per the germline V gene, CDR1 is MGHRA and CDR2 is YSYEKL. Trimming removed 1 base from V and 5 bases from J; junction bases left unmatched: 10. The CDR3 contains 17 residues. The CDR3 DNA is TGCGCCAGCAGCCAAGGTTACGGCGGGAGGGCCGTAGATACGCAGTATTTT. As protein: CASSQGYGGRAVDTQYF.

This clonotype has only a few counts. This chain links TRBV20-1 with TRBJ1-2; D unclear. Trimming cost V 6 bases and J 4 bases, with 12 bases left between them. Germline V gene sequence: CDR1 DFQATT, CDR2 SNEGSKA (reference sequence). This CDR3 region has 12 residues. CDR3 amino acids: CSALSTVYGYTF. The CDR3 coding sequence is TGCAGTGCGCTATCTACAGTCTATGGCTACACCTTC.

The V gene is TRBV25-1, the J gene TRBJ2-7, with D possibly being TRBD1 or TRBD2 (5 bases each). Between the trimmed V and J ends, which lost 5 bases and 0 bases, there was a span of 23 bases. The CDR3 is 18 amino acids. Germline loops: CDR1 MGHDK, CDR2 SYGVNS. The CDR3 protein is CASSLGTSHSSGSYEQYF. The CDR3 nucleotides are TGTGCCAGCAGTCTCGGGACGTCGCACAGCTCAGGCTCCTACGAGCAGTACTTC.

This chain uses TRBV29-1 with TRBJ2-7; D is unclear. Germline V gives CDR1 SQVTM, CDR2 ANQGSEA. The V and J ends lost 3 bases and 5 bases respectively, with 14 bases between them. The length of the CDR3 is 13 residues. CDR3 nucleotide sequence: TGCAGCGTTGAGGCTCGGAGTGTCGACGAGCAGTACTTC. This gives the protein CSVEARSVDEQYF.

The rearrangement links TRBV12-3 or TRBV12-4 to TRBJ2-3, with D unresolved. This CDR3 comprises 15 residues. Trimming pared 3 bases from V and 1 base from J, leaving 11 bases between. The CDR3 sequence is CASSFRTLGTDTQYF. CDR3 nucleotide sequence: TGTGCCAGCAGTTTCAGGACCCTGGGCACAGATACGCAGTATTTT.

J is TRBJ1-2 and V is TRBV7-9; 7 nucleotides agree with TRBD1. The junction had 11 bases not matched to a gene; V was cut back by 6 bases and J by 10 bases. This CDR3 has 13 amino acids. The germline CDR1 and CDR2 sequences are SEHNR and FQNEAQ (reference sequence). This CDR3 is CASSHPTGDYYTF. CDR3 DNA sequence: TGTGCCAGCAGTCATCCAACAGGGGACTACTACACCTTC.

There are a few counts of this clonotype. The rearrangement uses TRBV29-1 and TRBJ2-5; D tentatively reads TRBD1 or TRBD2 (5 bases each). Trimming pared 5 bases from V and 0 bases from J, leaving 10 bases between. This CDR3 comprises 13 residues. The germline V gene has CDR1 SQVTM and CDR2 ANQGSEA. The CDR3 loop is CSVYRGDQETQYF. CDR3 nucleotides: TGCAGCGTTTATAGGGGAGACCAAGAGACCCAGTACTTC. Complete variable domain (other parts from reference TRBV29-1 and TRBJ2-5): SAVISQKPSRDICQRGTSLTIQCQVDSQVTMMFWYRQQPGQSLTLIATANQGSEATYESGFVIDKFPISRPNLTFSTLTVSNMSPEDSSIYLCSVYRGDQETQYFGPGTRLLVL.

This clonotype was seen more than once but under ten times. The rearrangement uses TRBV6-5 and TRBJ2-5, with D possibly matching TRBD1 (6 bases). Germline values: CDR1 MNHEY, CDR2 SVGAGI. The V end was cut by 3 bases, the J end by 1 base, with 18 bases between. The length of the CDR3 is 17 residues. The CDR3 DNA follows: TGTGCCAGCAGTTATAACAGGGACACCTCTCTCCAAGAGACCCAGTACTTC. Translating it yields CASSYNRDTSLQETQYF.

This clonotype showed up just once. CDR3: CASSWTTARGYNEQYF. The DNA for the CDR3 is TGTGCCAGCAGTTGGACGACAGCCCGAGGCTACAATGAGCAGTACTTC. V usage is TRBV27 and J usage is TRBJ2-1, with a weak D call TRBD1 (5 bases). TRBJ2-7 explains the end of the DNA better; the J call may be wrong. The CDR3 consists of 16 residues. Germline CDR1 reads MNHEY; CDR2 reads SMNVEV (reference sequence).

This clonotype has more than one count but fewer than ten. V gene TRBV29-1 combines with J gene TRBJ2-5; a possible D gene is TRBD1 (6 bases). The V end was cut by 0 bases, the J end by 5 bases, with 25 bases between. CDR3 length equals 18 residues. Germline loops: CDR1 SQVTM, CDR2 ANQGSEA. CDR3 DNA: TGCAGCGTTGAAGACGGGCGGAACAGGGTAGCCCCCTCGGAGACCCAGTACTTC. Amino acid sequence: CSVEDGRNRVAPSETQYF.

The CDR3 nucleotides read TGTGCCAGCAGCTCCTGGACAGGGGGTAAGCCCCAGCATTTT. It encodes CASSSWTGGKPQHF. The V call is TRBV5-5, the J call TRBJ1-5, with 10 bases identical to TRBD1. Germline-derived CDR1 and CDR2 are SGHKS and YYEKEE (reference sequence). Unmatched junction bases numbered 5, after V lost 3 bases and J lost 8 bases. The CDR3 spans 14 residues.

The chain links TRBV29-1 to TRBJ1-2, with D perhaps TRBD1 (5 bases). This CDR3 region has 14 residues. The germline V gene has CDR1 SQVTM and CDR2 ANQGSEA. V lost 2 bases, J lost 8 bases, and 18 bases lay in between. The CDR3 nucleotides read TGCAGCGTTGAAAGGGACGGGGCCTTTAGAGGCTACACCTTC. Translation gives CSVERDGAFRGYTF. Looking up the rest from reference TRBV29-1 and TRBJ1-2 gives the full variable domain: SAVISQKPSRDICQRGTSLTIQCQVDSQVTMMFWYRQQPGQSLTLIATANQGSEATYESGFVIDKFPISRPNLTFSTLTVSNMSPEDSSIYLCSVERDGAFRGYTFGSGTRLTVV.

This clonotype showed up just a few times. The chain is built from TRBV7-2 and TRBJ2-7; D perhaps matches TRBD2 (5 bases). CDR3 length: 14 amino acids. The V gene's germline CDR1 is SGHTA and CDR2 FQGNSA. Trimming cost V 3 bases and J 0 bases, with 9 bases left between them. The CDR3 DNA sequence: TGTGCCAGCAGCTTGGACTGGAGCTCCTACGAGCAGTACTTC. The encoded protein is CASSLDWSSYEQYF.

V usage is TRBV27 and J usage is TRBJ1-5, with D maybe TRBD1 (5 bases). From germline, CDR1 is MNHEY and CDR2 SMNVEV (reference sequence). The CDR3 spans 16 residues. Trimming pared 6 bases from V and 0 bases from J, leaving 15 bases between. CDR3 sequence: CASRRSNRLSNQPQHF. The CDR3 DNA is TGTGCCAGCAGAAGATCCAACAGGCTTAGCAATCAGCCCCAGCATTTT.

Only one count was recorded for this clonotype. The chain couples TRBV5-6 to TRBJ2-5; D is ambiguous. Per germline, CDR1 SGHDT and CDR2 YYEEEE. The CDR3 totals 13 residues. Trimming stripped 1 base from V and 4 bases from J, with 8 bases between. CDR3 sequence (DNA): TGTGCCAGCAGCTTGTGGAGCGTAGAGACCCAGTACTTC. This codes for CASSLWSVETQYF.

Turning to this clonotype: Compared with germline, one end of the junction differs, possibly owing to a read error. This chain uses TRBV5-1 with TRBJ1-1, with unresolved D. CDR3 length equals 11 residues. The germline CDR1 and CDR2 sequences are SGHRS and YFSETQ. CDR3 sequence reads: CASSLNSEAFF. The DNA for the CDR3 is TGCGCCAGCAGCTTGAACTCTGAAGCTTTCTTT.

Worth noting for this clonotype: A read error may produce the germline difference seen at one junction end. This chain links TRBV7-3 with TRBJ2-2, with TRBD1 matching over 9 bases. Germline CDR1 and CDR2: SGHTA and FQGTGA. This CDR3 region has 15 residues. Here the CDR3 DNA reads TGTGCCAGCAGCCTACGGGACAGGGAATCCGGGGAGCGGTTTTTT. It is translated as CASSLRDRESGERFF.

The CDR3 DNA reads as TGCGCCAGCAGCTTGTTGTCAGAGTATGGCTACACCTTC. The encoded protein is CASSLLSEYGYTF. This sequence joins TRBV5-1 and TRBJ1-2; D call uncertain. This CDR3 has 13 amino acids. The ends were cut back, 1 base at V and 5 bases at J, with 9 bases in the middle. Germline CDR1 reads SGHRS; CDR2 reads YFSETQ.

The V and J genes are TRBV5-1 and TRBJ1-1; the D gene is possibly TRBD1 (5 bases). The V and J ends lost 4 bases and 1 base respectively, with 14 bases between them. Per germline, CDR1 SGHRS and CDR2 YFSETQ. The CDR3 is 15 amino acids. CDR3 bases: TGCGCCAGCAGCCCCATTTCTGGGGGGAACACTGAAGCTTTCTTT. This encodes CASSPISGGNTEAFF.